Presented here are 25 T cell receptor beta chains from one specimen sequenced in a study of blood T cells in healthy people across ages. Using a J-beta primer mix together with a sample-barcoded 5' primer, a second PCR was run for roughly 7 to 12 cycles. MiXCR was run by TCRdb on the 5' RACE reads, yielding one entry per CDR3 protein. The sample carries roughly 1,000,000 distinct CDR3 sequences, 20% to 25% recorded once. These same records also appear under a second study, on T cells of mothers and their children.

The sequencing sample was made of blood. The receptors were gathered from a girl aged 2 to 10 in good health.

V gene TRBV5-6 combines with J gene TRBJ2-1, with TRBD1 identical over 9 bases. Trimming at V came to 4 bases and at J to 10 bases, leaving 12 bases not matched to a gene. This CDR3 is built from 15 residues. Looked up from germline, CDR1 is SGHDT and CDR2 is YYEEEE. CDR3 DNA sequence: TGTGCCAGCAGCCTACAGGGGGCAATTCTCCGCGAGCAGTTCTTC. Amino acid sequence: CASSLQGAILREQFF.

The V gene is TRBV29-1, the J gene TRBJ2-1; a possible D gene is TRBD2 (6 bases). V lost 1 base, J lost 5 bases, and 18 bases lay in between. Germline CDR1 SQVTM, CDR2 ANQGSEA. The CDR3 contains 16 residues. In DNA form, the CDR3 reads TGCAGCGTTGAAGGGGGGACTTTAGCTCGTCACAATGAGCAGTTCTTC. This codes for CSVEGGTLARHNEQFF.

The rearrangement joins TRBV7-3 to TRBJ2-1, with D perhaps matching TRBD1 or TRBD2 (6 bases each). The last part of the DNA fits TRBJ2-5 better; the J call may be wrong. This CDR3 is 13 amino acids long. Germline V CDR1 and CDR2: SGHTA, FQGTGA. CDR3 sequence: CASSLTQGGTQYF. The DNA of the CDR3 is TGTGCCAGCAGCTTAACACAGGGAGGGACCCAGTACTTC.

The chain links TRBV7-9 to TRBJ2-1; 9 bases line up with TRBD1. After removal of 5 bases from V and 8 bases from J, the junction contained 7 bases not matched to a gene. There are 14 residues in the CDR3. Germline CDR1 is SEHNR and CDR2 is FQNEAQ (reference sequence). This CDR3 is CASSTGQGHDEQFF. The CDR3 nucleotides are TGTGCCAGCAGCACGGGACAGGGACATGATGAGCAGTTCTTC. The whole variable domain, remainder taken from reference TRBV7-9 and TRBJ2-1, is DTGVSQNPRHKITKRGQNVTFRCDPISEHNRLYWYRQTLGQGPEFLTYFQNEAQLEKSRLLSDRFSAERPKGSFSTLEIQRTEQGDSAMYLCASSTGQGHDEQFFGPGTRLTVL.

In its sample, this clonotype was seen a few times. V and J are TRBV5-1 and TRBJ2-5, with D possibly being TRBD1 (5 bases). The CDR3 runs to 16 residues. In germline, CDR1 is SGHRS, CDR2 YFSETQ. The V end lost 4 bases, the J end lost 2 bases, and 18 bases lay between the germline ends. CDR3 protein: CASSLRTLSVQETQYF. CDR3 bases: TGCGCCAGCAGCCTGAGGACATTGTCGGTTCAAGAGACCCAGTACTTC.

The chain has TRBV24-1 and TRBJ2-7, with 7 bases fitting TRBD1. The DNA end is a closer match to TRBJ2-1, so the J assignment may be wrong. The length of the CDR3 is 16 residues. Germline V lookup: CDR1 KGHDR, CDR2 SFDVKD. The CDR3 DNA is TGTGCCACCAGTGTCTCACGGGACAGTACCTACAATGAGCAGTTCTTC. This sequence encodes CATSVSRDSTYNEQFF.

A remark on this clonotype: One end of the junction is discordant with germline, which a read error may explain. The chain uses TRBV7-3 and TRBJ2-5, with no clear D. Germline lookup yields CDR1 SGHTA and CDR2 FQGTGA. The CDR3 runs to 13 residues. CDR3 bases: TGTGCCAACAGCCCTTCCGGGTGGGAGACCCAGTACTTC. This gives the protein CANSPSGWETQYF.

This clonotype was observed a handful of times. This rearrangement joins TRBV12-5 to TRBJ2-5, with 12 nucleotides matching TRBD2. The J call is in doubt because the DNA end fits TRBJ2-1 better. This CDR3 is 15 amino acids long. The germline gives CDR1 LGHNT, CDR2 FRNRAP. The CDR3 loop reads CASGFGLAGYNEQFF. CDR3 in DNA: TGTGCTAGTGGTTTCGGACTAGCGGGGTACAATGAGCAGTTCTTC.

The chain has TRBV7-6 and TRBJ1-2; D gene unclear. This CDR3 comprises 13 residues. CDR1 and CDR2 (germline): SGHVS, FNYEAQ. V shed 4 bases and J shed 8 bases, with 14 bases lying between them. As DNA, the CDR3 is TGTGCCAGCAGCTCAGACCCTCTTCTCGGCTACACCTTC. Protein: CASSSDPLLGYTF. The variable domain in full, completed from reference TRBV7-6 and TRBJ1-2, reads GAGVSQSPRYKVTKRGQDVALRCDPISGHVSLYWYRQALGQGPEFLTYFNYEAQQDKSGLPNDRFSAERPEGSISTLTIQRTEQRDSAMYRCASSSDPLLGYTFGSGTRLTVV.

This clonotype was recorded at least ten times. CDR3 nucleotide sequence: TGTGCCAGCACCGTAATCAGGCTCGAGACCCAGTACTTC. Residues: CASTVIRLETQYF. This sequence joins TRBV7-2 and TRBJ2-5; D ambiguous. CDR3 length: 13 residues. Germline V gene lookup returns CDR1 SGHTA and CDR2 FQGNSA. The V gene lost 7 bases and the J gene lost 5 bases, with 14 bases spanning the gap.

The chain combines TRBV20-1 with TRBJ2-5; D gene ambiguous. The J call may not be correct, given that the DNA end is closer to TRBJ2-1. CDR3 length: 14 amino acids. Germline loops: CDR1 DFQATT, CDR2 SNEGSKA (reference sequence). CDR3 residues: CSAPAPYPSNEQFF. Written as DNA, the CDR3 is TGCAGTGCCCCGGCTCCGTACCCATCCAATGAGCAGTTCTTC.

On this clonotype: A read error may produce the germline difference seen at one junction end. The chain is built from TRBV6-6 and TRBJ2-5, with TRBD1 matching over 8 bases. Germline V gives CDR1 MNHNY, CDR2 SVGAGI (reference sequence). The CDR3 extends over 13 amino acids. This CDR3 reads CASSYNRGETQYF. The CDR3 nucleotides are TGTGCCAGCAGTTATAACAGGGGGGAGACGCAGTACTTC.

The J gene is TRBJ2-5, the V gene TRBV20-1; D call uncertain. With the DNA end fitting TRBJ2-1 better, the J assignment may be wrong. The germline CDR1 and CDR2 sequences are DFQATT and SNEGSKA (reference sequence). The CDR3 spans 13 residues. Here the CDR3 reads CSARDPTPGGQFF. Written as DNA, the CDR3 is TGCAGTGCTAGAGACCCGACCCCCGGTGGGCAGTTCTTC.

A few counts support this clonotype. The junction does not match germline at one end; this may be a read error. The V call is TRBV4-1, the J call TRBJ1-1, with 7 bases fitting TRBD1. Germline V gene sequence: CDR1 MGHRA, CDR2 YSYEKL. This CDR3 has 12 amino acids. The chain's CDR3 is CASSQGQTEAFF. DNA of the CDR3: TGTGCCAGCTCCCAGGGACAGACTGAAGCCTTCTTT.

V and J are TRBV11-2 and TRBJ2-7, with 7 positions matching TRBD2. Germline V gene lookup returns CDR1 SGHAT and CDR2 FQNNGV. The V gene end was trimmed by 8 bases and the J gene end by 2 bases; junction bases not matched to a gene: 12. This CDR3 has 15 amino acids. Written as DNA, the CDR3 is TGTGCCAGCTCCTCTGGGGCTAGCGGAACCTACGAGCAGTACTTC. This codes for CASSSGASGTYEQYF.

CDR3 bases: TGCGCCAGCAGCTCGACAGGGCCGGAGACCCAGTACTTC. It is translated as CASSSTGPETQYF. V is TRBV5-1 and J is TRBJ2-5; 7 bases fit TRBD1. This CDR3 has 13 residues. Germline CDR1 is SGHRS and CDR2 is YFSETQ. After removal of 3 bases from V and 5 bases from J, the junction contained 4 bases not matched to a gene.

This clonotype was observed a few times. The chain recombines TRBV7-2 with TRBJ2-5, with D tentatively TRBD2 (6 bases). Germline V gene data show CDR1 as SGHTA and CDR2 as FQGNSA. The CDR3 consists of 14 residues. V was shortened by 3 bases and J by 5 bases, with 13 bases between the two germline ends. The CDR3 is CASSLWGEMETQYF. For the CDR3, the DNA is TGTGCCAGCAGCTTGTGGGGGGAGATGGAGACCCAGTACTTC.

The chain has TRBV6-2 or TRBV6-3 and TRBJ1-1; 7 bases agree with TRBD1. Germline V gene data show CDR1 as MNHEY and CDR2 as SVGEGT. This CDR3 is built from 13 residues. Trimming cost V 6 bases and J 5 bases; bases outside gene matches: 6. CDR3 sequence: CASSTGVRTEAFF. Written as DNA, the CDR3 is TGTGCCAGCAGCACAGGGGTGAGAACTGAAGCTTTCTTT.

The chain uses TRBV2 and TRBJ2-5; D may be TRBD2 (6 bases). The CDR3 loop spans 15 amino acids. Trimming stripped 7 bases from V and 0 bases from J, with 15 bases between. Germline loops: CDR1 SNHLY, CDR2 FYNNEI. Written as DNA, the CDR3 is TGTGCCAGCATCCTCGGACTAACGTACCAAGAGACCCAGTACTTC. Protein sequence: CASILGLTYQETQYF.

The gene calls are TRBV7-2 and TRBJ2-1, with TRBD1 matching over 11 bases. This CDR3 has 15 amino acids. CDR1 is SGHTA and CDR2 is FQGNSA in the germline V gene. Trimming removed 4 bases from V and 4 bases from J; junction bases left unmatched: 3. This CDR3 reads CASSWGQGGYNEQFF. DNA of the CDR3: TGTGCCAGCAGCTGGGGACAGGGGGGTTACAATGAGCAGTTCTTC.

V is TRBV29-1 and J is TRBJ2-4, with 11 bases fitting TRBD2. The germline V gene has CDR1 SQVTM and CDR2 ANQGSEA. This CDR3 contains 15 residues. V was pared by 7 bases and J by 7 bases, with 12 bases of the junction left unmatched. CDR3 nucleotides: TGCAGCGCAAGGGGGAAGACTAGCGGGACCAACATTCAGTACTTC. This sequence encodes CSARGKTSGTNIQYF.

This clonotype was observed once. V is TRBV5-1 and J is TRBJ2-3; TRBD1 agrees at 8 bases. Per germline, CDR1 SGHRS and CDR2 YFSETQ. The CDR3 is 15 amino acids. V lost 1 base to trimming and J lost 6 bases; unmatched junction nucleotides: 7. The CDR3 nucleotides are TGCGCCAGCAGCTTGCGGACAGGGAATGATGATACGCAGTATTTT. Translating gives CASSLRTGNDDTQYF.

A few counts support this clonotype. The chain is built from TRBV5-1 and TRBJ1-1; D ambiguous. The CDR3 sequence is 16 residues long. CDR1 SGHRS and CDR2 YFSETQ come from the germline V gene. V was cut by 3 bases and J by 1 base, with 16 bases left in between. The CDR3 region has the DNA TGCGCCAGCAGCTCAGAGGGTGGCGTTACGAACACTGAAGCTTTCTTT. Its protein product is CASSSEGGVTNTEAFF.

There are a few counts of this clonotype. The J gene is TRBJ1-6, the V gene TRBV12-3 or TRBV12-4, with 8 bases identical to TRBD1. Trimming at V came to 6 bases and at J to 10 bases, leaving 11 bases not matched to a gene. There are 15 residues in the CDR3. The CDR3 is CASSLGTGGTSPLHF. CDR3 sequence (DNA): TGTGCCAGCAGCCTAGGGACAGGTGGGACGTCACCCCTCCACTTT.

The CDR3 bases are TGTGCCAGCAGCCCAAGACAGGTGCGCGAGCAGTACTTC. It encodes CASSPRQVREQYF. The genes are TRBV7-2 and TRBJ2-7; D may be TRBD1 (6 bases). V was cut by 5 bases and J by 6 bases, with 14 bases left in between. This CDR3 region has 13 residues. Germline CDR1 SGHTA, CDR2 FQGNSA.